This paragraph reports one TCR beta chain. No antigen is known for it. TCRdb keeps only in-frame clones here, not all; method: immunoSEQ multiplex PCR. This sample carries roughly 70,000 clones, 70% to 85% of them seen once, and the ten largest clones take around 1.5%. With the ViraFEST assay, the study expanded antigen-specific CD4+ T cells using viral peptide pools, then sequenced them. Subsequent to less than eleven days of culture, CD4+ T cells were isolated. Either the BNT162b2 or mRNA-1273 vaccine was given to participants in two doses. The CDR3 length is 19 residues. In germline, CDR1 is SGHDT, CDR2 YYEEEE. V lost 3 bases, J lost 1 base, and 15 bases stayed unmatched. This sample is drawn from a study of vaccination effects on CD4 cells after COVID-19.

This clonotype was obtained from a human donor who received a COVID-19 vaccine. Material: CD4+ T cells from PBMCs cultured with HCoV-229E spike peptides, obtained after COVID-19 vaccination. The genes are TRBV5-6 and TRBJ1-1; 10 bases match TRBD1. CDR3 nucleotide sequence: TGTGCCAGCAGCTCAGTCGCATGGACAGGGGGACCGGGGAACACTGAAGCTTTCTTT. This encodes CASSSVAWTGGPGNTEAFF.